Each of the 2 T cell receptor beta chains below was sequenced from the same sample in a study of CD8 T cells in Susac syndrome. Reverse transcription of about 0.5 to 1 ug RNA used random hexamers. Each CDR3 protein is one row after TCRdb ran MiXCR on the immunoSEQ multiplex PCR reads. Here the sample spans fewer than 300,000 distinct CDR3 sequences, 70% to 90% being singletons. What was sequenced was CD8+ T cells from PBMCs. These receptors were obtained from a human donor with multiple sclerosis.

The chain uses TRBV7-9 and TRBJ2-1; D is possibly TRBD1 (5 bases). The CDR3 sequence is 13 residues long. CDR1 is SEHNR and CDR2 is FQNEAQ in the germline V gene (reference sequence). CDR3 region: CTSCRVHDNEQFF. CDR3 coding DNA: TGTACAAGCTGCAGGGTCCATGACAATGAGCAGTTCTTC.

The chain links TRBV7-3 to TRBJ2-3; perhaps TRBD2 as D (5 bases). The germline V and J ends were trimmed by 0 bases and 6 bases, with 10 bases remaining between them. CDR1 SGHTA and CDR2 FQGTGA come from the germline V gene. The CDR3 is 14 residues long. The CDR3 loop is CASSLTRADDTQYF. CDR3 sequence (DNA): TGTGCCAGCAGCTTAACGAGAGCGGATGATACGCAGTATTTT.